The rows below give T cell receptor beta chains drawn from one sample of a study of T cell clusters in autoimmune cytopenias. TCRdb reanalyzed the multiplex PCR reads, giving one entry per CDR3 protein sequence and no DNA. This table lists about 6,100 distinct CDR3 sequences. The same data also contributed to another study, on T cell repertoires in aging, cancer and after chemotherapy.

Sequenced sample: peripheral blood. The receptors were gathered from a human donor in good health. Each CDR3 is given with its conserved first and last residue. A clone size is listed for some rows: how often the clone was seen (once, few, many), or a class if it is expanded.

medium-sized,TRBJ2-2,TRBV19,CASSIQDTGELFF
-,TRBJ1-2,TRBV6-5,CASSEGYGNYGYTF
medium-sized,TRBJ2-1,TRBV5-4,CASSGAATFNEQFF
medium-sized,TRBJ2-6,TRBV6-2/TRBV6-3,CASSTFSLARYSGANVLTF
-,TRBJ1-1,TRBV9,CASSPLGDPGTEAFF
-,TRBJ1-2,TRBV12-3/TRBV12-4,CASSLQGKGGGYTF
medium-sized,TRBJ2-2,TRBV10-3,CAISPAQSYTGELFF
medium-sized,TRBJ2-5,TRBV24-1,CATSDPAGPSGSFQYF
-,TRBJ2-2,TRBV30,CAWDGTPGGTTGELFF
medium-sized,TRBJ2-1,TRBV27,CASSFTGFPHNEQFF
medium-sized,TRBJ2-3,TRBV15,CATSLASGSADTQYF
-,TRBJ1-4,TRBV5-5,CASSFSEGAGLIGKLFF
-,TRBJ1-6,TRBV6-6,CASSYVRRLSSYNSPLHF
-,TRBJ2-2,TRBV5-4,CASSRTTGPSGNTGELFF
-,TRBJ1-4,TRBV4-3,CASSPSILGKGEKLFF
-,TRBJ2-3,TRBV7-2,CASSLRTSPDTQYF
-,TRBJ1-1,TRBV6-2/TRBV6-3,CASSYDEDRGIQGTEAFF
medium-sized,TRBJ2-7,TRBV6-1,CASSEAAGVADEQYF
-,TRBJ2-7,TRBV4-3,CASSQDPSGGYEQYF
-,TRBJ2-2,TRBV4-1,CASSQDLTNTGELFF
medium-sized,TRBJ1-6,TRBV27,CASNQQGAFGSPLHF
medium-sized,TRBJ2-5,TRBV29-1,CSVSGGVGETQYF
-,TRBJ2-7,TRBV5-6,CASSYRTTDRTYSYEQYF
medium-sized,TRBJ1-1,TRBV30,CAWRGGILNTEAFF
medium-sized,TRBJ2-5,TRBV29-1,CSGLGTSGGPRETQYF
-,TRBJ2-1,TRBV6-4,CASSDGPLAYNEQFF
-,TRBJ1-5,TRBV10-3,CAISEGQGFQPQHF
-,TRBJ1-2,TRBV9,CASSPPGQVLYGYTF
medium-sized,TRBJ1-4,TRBV7-9,CASSPRQGINEKLFF
-,TRBJ1-1,TRBV6-5,CASSTSFLNTEAFF
medium-sized,TRBJ2-7,TRBV5-6,CASSVGTTSSYEQYF
-,TRBJ1-3,TRBV6-5,CASSYGGQARGNTIYF
medium-sized,TRBJ2-3,TRBV6-1,CASSILAGLTDTQYF
medium-sized,TRBJ2-1,TRBV6-2/TRBV6-3,CASSLRLETNEQFF
-,TRBJ1-4,TRBV5-6,CASSLGSSATNEKLFF
medium-sized,TRBJ2-7,TRBV6-2/TRBV6-3,CASNSLAEQYF
medium-sized,TRBJ2-2,TRBV6-2/TRBV6-3,CASRGIATNTGELFF
medium-sized,TRBJ1-1,TRBV19,CASSIIEGQHAVPVAFF
medium-sized,TRBJ2-5,TRBV18,CASSPTRDPWTQYF
-,TRBJ1-1,TRBV5-1,CASSIRPANTEAFF
medium-sized,TRBJ2-3,TRBV27,CASSFNRDRADTQYF
-,TRBJ1-1,TRBV10-3,CAIRSLGARQPEAFF
-,TRBJ1-1,TRBV6-5,CASSYGDTGLAFF
-,TRBJ1-5,TRBV27,CASSPYRSRDSYQPQHF
-,TRBJ2-3,TRBV11-3,CASSLAGQNTDTQYF
-,TRBJ2-3,TRBV5-8,CASSRGTSGTDTQYF
-,TRBJ2-1,TRBV7-6,CASSSTGGPGEQFF
-,TRBJ2-1,TRBV14,CASSQDRGEQFF
-,TRBJ2-1,TRBV7-9,CASSLPRRLAGVRNEQFF
-,TRBJ1-1,TRBV6-2/TRBV6-3,CASSYDGLNTEAFF